The next 17 T cell receptor beta chains were all read from a single sample in a study of tumor-infiltrating lymphocytes in primary liver carcinoma. It was from roughly 20-30 mg of unsorted bulk tissue that RNA and DNA were co-extracted. The researchers produced TCR beta cDNA from approximately 460 ng total RNA with a constant-region primer. Libraries for TCR beta were built through three nested multiplex PCR rounds, which together made up a slightly modified ARM-PCR procedure. TRBV1-TRBV30 forward and Cbeta reverse primers drove the first two roughly 10-cycle rounds. TCRdb re-analysed the multiplex PCR reads in MiXCR, keeping a single row per CDR3 protein. The table lists more than 85,000 distinct CDR3 sequences, approximately 80% of them singletons. The sequencing sample was made of liver tumor tissue from sampling region 3. Specified subset: tumor region T3, left-lateral pole. These receptors were obtained from a middle-aged man with primary liver carcinoma and hepatitis B virus infection.

This clonotype was seen a single time. Germline is not matched at one junction end, which may reflect a read error. The chain links TRBV6-2 or TRBV6-3 to TRBJ2-7, with TRBD1 matching over 8 bases. Germline lookup yields CDR1 MNHEY and CDR2 SVGEGT. The CDR3 has 11 residues. This chain's CDR3 is CVSTDRGEHYF. CDR3 DNA: TGTGTCAGCACCGACAGGGGCGAGCATTACTTC.

To note about this clonotype: The junction differs from germline at one of its ends, possibly a read error. V gene TRBV12-3 or TRBV12-4 combines with J gene TRBJ2-1, with 8 nucleotides matching TRBD2. The CDR3 consists of 14 residues. The CDR3 is CDSSSVAGWVEQFF. CDR3 nucleotide sequence: TGTGACAGCAGTTCCGTAGCGGGATGGGTTGAGCAGTTCTTC.

V usage is TRBV29-1 and J usage is TRBJ2-1, with TRBD2 matching 9 bases. Germline CDR1 reads SQVTM; CDR2 reads ANQGSEA. The CDR3 extends over 16 amino acids. The V gene end was trimmed by 3 bases and the J gene end by 11 bases; junction bases not matched to a gene: 17. The CDR3 is CSVDFGSGRTTDKQFF. CDR3 nucleotides: TGCAGCGTTGATTTCGGGAGCGGGAGGACAACCGATAAGCAGTTCTTC.

As to this clonotype: This likely comes from a read error, as the CDR3 has no conserved phenylalanine or tryptophan at its end. V gene TRBV9 combines with J gene TRBJ2-2; TRBD2 matches 14 bases. Losses at the gene ends were 6 bases for V and 5 bases for J; bases not matched to a gene: 12. Germline CDR1 reads SGDLS; CDR2 reads YYNGEE. The CDR3 has 18 residues. CDR3 loop: CASNAPGLAGGGTGELFS. The CDR3 coding sequence is TGTGCCAGCAACGCACCCGGACTAGCGGGAGGAGGTACCGGGGAGCTGTTTTCT.

With regard to this clonotype: Mismatch with germline at one junction end may stem from a read error. The CDR3 sequence is CASRLGAGGVGYTQYF. For the CDR3, the DNA is TGTGCCAGCAGGCTAGGAGCGGGAGGGGTAGGGTATACACAGTATTTT. The J gene is TRBJ2-3, the V gene TRBV28, with 10 nucleotides matching TRBD2. Germline CDR1 reads MDHEN; CDR2 reads SYDVKM. The CDR3 runs 16 residues.

A remark on this clonotype: Its ends do not fully match the called genes, so a read error is possible. The rearrangement joins TRBV4-2 to TRBJ1-2; 7 positions agree with TRBD1. There are 14 residues in the CDR3. Germline lookup yields CDR1 LGHNA and CDR2 YNFKEQ. The CDR3 loop reads CARSQGPGGDGYTF. The DNA of the CDR3 is TGTGCTAGGAGCCAAGGCCCAGGGGGTGATGGTTACACCTTC.

This clonotype was detected many times. V gene TRBV10-3 combines with J gene TRBJ2-1, with 10 bases fitting TRBD1. The CDR3 sequence is 15 residues long. Germline V lookup: CDR1 ENHRY, CDR2 SYGVKD. Trimming took 2 bases from V and 8 from J; bases not matched to a gene: 6. The CDR3 nucleotides read TGTGCCATCAGTGAGCAGGACAGGGGGGGTGATGAGCAGTTCTTC. Its translation is CAISEQDRGGDEQFF.

This rearrangement joins TRBV20-1 to TRBJ2-5; D may match TRBD1 or TRBD2 (5 bases each). Germline V gene data show CDR1 as DFQATT and CDR2 as SNEGSKA (reference sequence). The CDR3 consists of 13 residues. V shed 3 bases and J shed 5 bases, with 13 bases lying between them. CDR3: CSASLGVGETQYF. The CDR3 nucleotides are TGCAGTGCTAGTCTGGGGGTTGGTGAGACCCAGTACTTC.

As for this clonotype: The junction and the germline gene differ at one end; a read error may be behind it. This chain joins TRBV5-4 and TRBJ2-2; maybe TRBD2 (5 bases). Germline CDR1 is SGHNT and CDR2 is YYREEE (reference sequence). The CDR3 contains 15 residues. This CDR3 reads CASNRKTARTGELFF. The CDR3 DNA is TGTGCCAGCAACCGAAAGACGGCCCGCACCGGGGAACTGTTTTTT.

Points on this clonotype: Relative to the germline gene, one junction end is altered; a read error may explain this. The V call is TRBV12-3 or TRBV12-4, the J call TRBJ2-2; D perhaps matches TRBD2 (7 bases). The CDR3 loop spans 18 amino acids. The CDR3 DNA sequence: TGTGCCAGTAGCTTCCCCACGGGGGGCTTAGTGAACACCAGGGAGCTGTTTTTT. Translation gives CASSFPTGGLVNTRELFF.

Concerning this clonotype itself: Sequence at one end of the junction differs from germline and may be a read error. The gene calls are TRBV5-1 and TRBJ2-3; possible D gene TRBD2, 6 bases. The germline V gene encodes CDR1 SGHRS and CDR2 YFSETQ. The CDR3 has 15 amino acids. The CDR3 protein is CASKAPGLSTDTHYF. The DNA of the CDR3 is TGCGCCAGTAAAGCCCCGGGACTTAGCACAGATACGCACTATTTT.

This clonotype was detected a few times. Just one base apart from a much larger clone, this may be a read error. The gene calls are TRBV6-5 and TRBJ2-1; a weak D match, TRBD2 (7 bases). Trimming left V 5 bases short and J 7 bases short, with 12 bases between. Germline CDR1 reads MNHEY; CDR2 reads SVGAGI. The CDR3 runs 13 residues. CDR3 in amino acids: CASSGRGRNEQFF. The CDR3 coding sequence is TGTGCCAGCAGTGGGAGGGGGAGGAATGAGCAGTTCTTC.

The V gene is TRBV11-3, the J gene TRBJ2-1, with D perhaps TRBD1 (5 bases). The CDR3 loop spans 14 amino acids. CDR1 is SGHNT, CDR2 YENEEA, per germline. CDR3 in DNA: TGTACGAGCAGCTTAGGGGTCAGCTACAATGAGCAGTTCTTC. Translation gives CTSSLGVSYNEQFF.

This clonotype was observed once. One end of the junction does not line up with germline, which may come from a read error. The rearrangement joins TRBV4-2 to TRBJ2-6; D may be TRBD1 (6 bases). The CDR3 loop spans 15 amino acids. Per germline, CDR1 LGHNA and CDR2 YNFKEQ. This CDR3 reads CASTRQGSGANILTF. The CDR3 DNA reads TGTGCCAGCACCCGCCAGGGGTCCGGGGCCAACATCCTGACTTTC.

For this clonotype: The junction differs from germline at one of its ends, possibly a read error. This chain connects TRBV5-4 to TRBJ1-1; D is possibly TRBD1 (5 bases). The CDR3 runs 17 residues. Germline-derived CDR1 and CDR2 are SGHNT and YYREEE (reference sequence). CDR3: CTSSWGLSGRLNTEAFF. The CDR3 DNA reads TGTACCAGCAGCTGGGGATTGTCGGGACGCCTGAACACTGAAGCTTTCTTT. Drawing the rest from reference TRBV5-4 and TRBJ1-1, the complete variable domain is ETGVTQSPTHLIKTRGQQVTLRCSSQSGHNTVSWYQQALGQGPQFIFQYYREEENGRGNFPPRFSGLQFPNYSSELNVNALELDDSALYLCTSSWGLSGRLNTEAFFGQGTRLTVV.

This clonotype appeared many times. In DNA, the CDR3 is TGCGCCAGCAGCTTGGACGCGACAGTAGCAGGGGATACGCAGTATTTT. As protein: CASSLDATVAGDTQYF. The chain employs TRBV5-1 and TRBJ2-3; D is possibly TRBD1 (5 bases). Germline assignment: CDR1 SGHRS and CDR2 YFSETQ. Trimming took off 0 bases at V and 6 bases at J, with 17 bases between the two ends. This CDR3 contains 16 residues. Complete variable domain (other parts from reference TRBV5-1 and TRBJ2-3): KAGVTQTPRYLIKTRGQQVTLSCSPISGHRSVSWYQQTPGQGLQFLFEYFSETQRNKGNFPGRFSGRQFSNSRSEMNVSTLELGDSALYLCASSLDATVAGDTQYFGPGTRLTVL.

A remark on this clonotype: Given the absence of the conserved phenylalanine or tryptophan at the CDR3 end, a read error is likely. The chain links TRBV6-1 to TRBJ1-5; no reliable D call. Germline V gene sequence: CDR1 MNHNS, CDR2 SASEGT. This CDR3 is built from 16 residues. The V and J ends lost 1 base and 4 bases respectively, with 14 bases between them. The CDR3 here is CASSEGGIVSNQPQHD. The CDR3 DNA reads as TGTGCCAGCAGTGAAGGAGGAATAGTTAGTAATCAGCCCCAGCATGAT.